These 27 T cell receptor beta chains originate from one sample sequenced in a study of siplizumab effects on memory and regulatory T cells (dated by TCRdb to between 2018 and 2021). Libraries were made using the immunoSEQ multiplex PCR assay. TCRdb's version of the immuneACCESS table is confined to in-frame rearrangements and falls short of the full clone set. An unresolved V gene accounts for under half of the shortfall where checked; the remainder is of unknown origin. This sample comprises around 65,000 clones, around 80% of them detected only once. Together, the top ten hold less than 0.55% of the sample. The source material was memory CD4+ T cells sorted from blood. The cell subset or site label here, explained by the study, means: unstimulated CD4+ memory T cells. Receptor source: a human donor in good health.

The chain is built from TRBV6-5 and TRBJ2-7, with 7 bases lining up with TRBD2. This CDR3 has 15 residues. The junction had 5 bases not matched to a gene; V was cut back by 2 bases and J by 1 base. Germline lookup yields CDR1 MNHEY and CDR2 SVGAGI. The DNA of the CDR3 is TGTGCCAGCAGTTACCGGGACTACTTTTCCTACGAGCAGTACTTC. This gives the protein CASSYRDYFSYEQYF.

The genes are TRBV5-1 and TRBJ2-1; D not certain. Germline V lookup: CDR1 SGHRS, CDR2 YFSETQ. This CDR3 has 13 residues. V was trimmed by 0 bases and J by 15 bases, leaving 16 bases between them. CDR3 sequence: CASSLDMWGGSFF. The CDR3 bases are TGCGCCAGCAGCTTGGATATGTGGGGTGGGTCGTTCTTC.

The rearrangement links TRBV5-1 to TRBJ1-5; the D gene is possibly TRBD1 (6 bases). This CDR3 comprises 13 residues. Trimming took 9 bases from V and 6 from J, leaving 16 bases between them. Germline V gene sequence: CDR1 SGHRS, CDR2 YFSETQ. CDR3 sequence reads: CANQYRETQPQHF. The CDR3 DNA reads as TGCGCCAACCAGTACAGGGAGACTCAGCCCCAGCATTTT.

The V call is TRBV7-3, the J call TRBJ1-2; the match to TRBD1 covers 9 bases. The junction had 6 bases not matched to a gene; V was cut back by 5 bases and J by 2 bases. CDR3 size: 15 residues. The germline gives CDR1 SGHTA, CDR2 FQGTGA. The CDR3 bases are TGTGCCAGCAGCCCATCTGGACAGGGGAACTATGGCTACACCTTC. This translates into CASSPSGQGNYGYTF.

The rearrangement uses TRBV10-3 and TRBJ1-5; weak D call: TRBD1 (5 bases). The CDR3 contains 14 residues. Germline V CDR1 and CDR2: ENHRY, SYGVKD. The ends were cut back, 10 bases at V and 4 bases at J, with 17 bases in the middle. CDR3 DNA: TGTGCCACCACCTTTGGGGGTGGTAATCAGCCCCAGCATTTT. It is translated as CATTFGGGNQPQHF.

Details on this clone: This sample also contains other DNA sequences that code for the same CDR3. J is TRBJ1-3 and V is TRBV7-9, with 7 bases matching TRBD1. This CDR3 has 15 residues. V gave up 1 base and J gave up 2 bases; unmatched junction bases: 2. In germline, CDR1 is SEHNR, CDR2 FQNEAQ (reference sequence). CDR3: CASSLGGTAGNTIYF. In DNA form, the CDR3 reads TGTGCCAGCAGCTTAGGAGGGACAGCTGGAAACACCATATATTTT. Full variable domain (missing parts from reference TRBV7-9 and TRBJ1-3): DTGVSQNPRHKITKRGQNVTFRCDPISEHNRLYWYRQTLGQGPEFLTYFQNEAQLEKSRLLSDRFSAERPKGSFSTLEIQRTEQGDSAMYLCASSLGGTAGNTIYFGEGSWLTVV.

The V and J genes are TRBV19 and TRBJ2-3; D gene ambiguous. Germline V gene lookup returns CDR1 LNHDA and CDR2 SQIVND (reference sequence). V lost 4 bases, J lost 1 base, and 18 bases lay in between. The CDR3 totals 17 residues. CDR3 sequence (DNA): TGTGCCAGTAGTAACCATATCAGGTTTCCCGGCACAGATACGCAGTATTTT. Protein: CASSNHIRFPGTDTQYF.

This clone was counted once. The chain carries TRBV4-1 and TRBJ1-5; D not resolved. Trimming removed 0 bases from V and 0 bases from J, with 12 bases in between. CDR1 is MGHRA and CDR2 is YSYEKL in the germline V gene. This CDR3 comprises 17 residues. CDR3 in amino acids: CASSQDTTQISNQPQHF. The CDR3 DNA follows: TGCGCCAGCAGCCAAGATACTACACAAATTAGCAATCAGCCCCAGCATTTT.

V and J are TRBV25-1 and TRBJ2-7; D gene uncertain. Germline assignment: CDR1 MGHDK and CDR2 SYGVNS. The germline V and J ends were trimmed by 3 bases and 2 bases, with 14 bases remaining between them. This CDR3 has 15 amino acids. The CDR3 spells CASSDISRNPYEQYF. CDR3 in DNA: TGTGCCAGCAGTGATATCTCCAGGAACCCCTACGAGCAGTACTTC.

This clone came up a few times. The chain combines TRBV28 with TRBJ1-5; D is possibly TRBD1 (5 bases). The V gene lost 3 bases and the J gene lost 2 bases, with 14 bases spanning the gap. CDR1 is MDHEN, CDR2 SYDVKM, per germline. This CDR3 has 16 residues. This CDR3 reads CASSFRQGTGNQPQHF. The CDR3 nucleotides read TGTGCCAGCAGTTTTCGGCAGGGAACTGGCAATCAGCCCCAGCATTTT.

This clone showed up just a few times. The rearrangement uses TRBV2 and TRBJ2-7; 8 positions match TRBD2. The CDR3 consists of 13 residues. V trimming: 7 bases; J trimming: 9 bases; junction bases outside the gene matches: 11. CDR1 is SNHLY and CDR2 is FYNNEI in the germline V gene. The CDR3 protein is CASIPSASGRQYF. In DNA, the CDR3 is TGTGCCAGCATACCCTCGGCTAGCGGGCGGCAGTACTTC.

The chain carries TRBV10-1 and TRBJ2-5; 9 bases are shared with TRBD2. This CDR3 comprises 16 residues. V trimming: 10 bases; J trimming: 1 base; junction bases outside the gene matches: 13. CDR1 and CDR2 (germline): WNHNN, SYGVQD (reference sequence). The CDR3 nucleotides are TGCGCCATTTCACGACCGGCTAGCGGGGTCCAAGAGACCCAGTACTTC. This encodes CAISRPASGVQETQYF.

The chain combines TRBV5-1 with TRBJ1-2; no firm D call. This CDR3 region has 13 residues. CDR1 is SGHRS, CDR2 YFSETQ, per germline. Deletions cut 0 bases from V and 0 bases from J, with 3 bases between. CDR3 DNA: TGCGCCAGCAGCTTGGACGCTAACTATGGCTACACCTTC. The encoded protein is CASSLDANYGYTF.

The rearrangement uses TRBV7-6 and TRBJ1-2; D uncertain. V was trimmed by 2 bases and J by 7 bases, leaving 14 bases between them. Germline lookup yields CDR1 SGHVS and CDR2 FNYEAQ. The CDR3 contains 14 residues. The CDR3, as DNA: TGTGCCAGCAGCTTATCACGGGGAAAGGGTGGCTACACCTTC. Translation gives CASSLSRGKGGYTF.

V is TRBV11-2 and J is TRBJ2-3, with TRBD2 matching 8 bases. CDR1 and CDR2 (germline): SGHAT, FQNNGV. V was clipped by 1 base and J by 1 base; unmatched bases: 4. The CDR3 runs 16 residues. CDR3: CASSLGSSGRTDTQYF. As DNA, the CDR3 is TGTGCCAGCAGCTTAGGGTCTAGCGGGCGCACAGATACGCAGTATTTT.

Regarding this clone: The same CDR3 arises from other DNA sequences in this sample as well. The chain has TRBV7-9 and TRBJ2-3, with D tentatively TRBD1 (5 bases). The CDR3 has 13 residues. Trimming cost V 5 bases and J 4 bases, with 10 bases left between them. Germline CDR1 is SEHNR and CDR2 is FQNEAQ (reference sequence). This CDR3 is CASSPRGPDTQYF. CDR3 in DNA: TGTGCCAGCAGCCCAAGGGGTCCAGATACGCAGTATTTT. Full variable domain (remainder filled in from reference TRBV7-9 and TRBJ2-3): DTGVSQNPRHKITKRGQNVTFRCDPISEHNRLYWYRQTLGQGPEFLTYFQNEAQLEKSRLLSDRFSAERPKGSFSTLEIQRTEQGDSAMYLCASSPRGPDTQYFGPGTRLTVL.

The chain uses TRBV14 and TRBJ2-5, with unresolved D. The ends were cut back, 2 bases at V and 5 bases at J, with 18 bases in the middle. CDR1 and CDR2 from the germline V gene are SGHDN and FVKESK. The CDR3 covers 16 residues. Here the CDR3 DNA reads TGTGCCAGCAGCCAACTCAAGAATAACTTAGGGGAGACCCAGTACTTC. Protein: CASSQLKNNLGETQYF.

The chain has TRBV18 and TRBJ1-1, with a tentative D call TRBD1 (5 bases). The V gene lost 4 bases and the J gene lost 5 bases, with 11 bases spanning the gap. Germline V CDR1 and CDR2: KGHSH, LQKENI. This CDR3 contains 13 residues. CDR3 in DNA: TGTGCCAGCTCACGGGGGAGAGAAACTGAAGCTTTCTTT. Protein: CASSRGRETEAFF. Together with reference TRBV18 and TRBJ1-1, the CDR3 gives the full variable domain: NAGVMQNPRHLVRRRGQEARLRCSPMKGHSHVYWYRQLPEEGLKFMVYLQKENIIDESGMPKERFSAEFPKEGPSILRIQQVVRGDSAAYFCASSRGRETEAFFGQGTRLTVV.

The chain combines TRBV27 with TRBJ2-1, with 9 positions matching TRBD1. In germline, CDR1 is MNHEY, CDR2 SMNVEV (reference sequence). J was trimmed by 9 bases and V by 3 bases; bases with no gene match: 9. The CDR3 loop spans 15 amino acids. The CDR3 here is CASSFRDRVMGEQFF. The CDR3 DNA reads TGTGCCAGCAGTTTCCGGGACAGGGTAATGGGTGAGCAGTTCTTC.

The chain is built from TRBV15 and TRBJ1-4; possibly TRBD1 for D (5 bases). The CDR3 length is 14 residues. CDR1 LNHNV and CDR2 YYDKDF come from the germline V gene (reference sequence). Trimming removed 5 bases from V and 6 bases from J, with 13 bases in between. CDR3 loop: CATSAGQGYEKLFF. The CDR3, as DNA: TGTGCCACCAGCGCGGGGCAGGGCTATGAAAAACTGTTTTTT.

This chain connects TRBV7-6 to TRBJ2-1; D possibly corresponds to TRBD1 (6 bases). The CDR3 covers 16 residues. Trimming took off 5 bases at V and 6 bases at J, with 20 bases between the two ends. Germline assignment: CDR1 SGHVS and CDR2 FNYEAQ. The CDR3 bases are TGTGCCAGCAGCGGTTCACAGGGCTTGCTTGGCAATGAGCAGTTCTTC. Protein product: CASSGSQGLLGNEQFF.

The V gene is TRBV4-3, the J gene TRBJ1-2, with a weak D call TRBD1 (6 bases). The germline V gene encodes CDR1 LGHNA and CDR2 YSLEER. This CDR3 has 16 residues. Trimming cost V 8 bases and J 3 bases, with 22 bases left between them. For the CDR3, the DNA is TGCGCCAGCCGGGGGGCAGGGGCAAATGGGGACTATGGCTACACCTTC. This gives the protein CASRGAGANGDYGYTF.

The V call is TRBV27, the J call TRBJ1-1; possible D gene TRBD1, 5 bases. The CDR3 consists of 14 residues. Germline V gene lookup returns CDR1 MNHEY and CDR2 SMNVEV (reference sequence). Trimming pared 5 bases from V and 3 bases from J, leaving 13 bases between. For the CDR3, the DNA is TGTGCCAGCAGTCCACGGACATTTTACACTGAAGCTTTCTTT. It codes for CASSPRTFYTEAFF.

The chain links TRBV5-6 to TRBJ1-1; TRBD1 is a possible D gene (6 bases). Germline CDR1 is SGHDT and CDR2 is YYEEEE. The ends were cut back, 5 bases at V and 1 base at J, with 9 bases in the middle. CDR3 length equals 13 residues. CDR3 nucleotide sequence: TGTGCCAGCAGGGGCAGGGGGAACACTGAAGCTTTCTTT. This gives the protein CASRGRGNTEAFF.

The CDR3 protein is CASSPAGTGSNEQFF. The CDR3 coding sequence is TGTGCCAGCAGTCCTGCCGGGACAGGAAGCAATGAGCAGTTCTTC. This chain joins TRBV7-7 and TRBJ2-1, with 8 bases aligning to TRBD1. Germline assignment: CDR1 SSHAT and CDR2 FNYEAQ (reference sequence). The CDR3 has 15 amino acids. Trimming took 6 bases from V and 6 from J; bases not matched to a gene: 10.

The chain uses TRBV2 and TRBJ2-5; TRBD2 agrees at 11 bases. The germline V gene encodes CDR1 SNHLY and CDR2 FYNNEI. The CDR3 extends over 15 amino acids. Trimming cost V 6 bases and J 1 base; bases outside gene matches: 4. CDR3: CASSRGLAAQETQYF. CDR3 bases: TGTGCCAGCAGCCGGGGACTAGCGGCCCAAGAGACCCAGTACTTC.

The chain joins TRBV10-2 to TRBJ1-4, with a weak D call TRBD1 (5 bases). Looked up from germline, CDR1 is WSHSY and CDR2 is SAAADI. The CDR3 totals 13 residues. Between the trimmed V and J ends, which lost 4 bases and 4 bases, there was a span of 7 bases. The CDR3 loop reads CASSGGGNEKLFF. In DNA form, the CDR3 reads TGCGCCAGCAGTGGGGGGGGTAATGAAAAACTGTTTTTT.